This T cell receptor beta chain was obtained from a study of blood T cell repertoires in COVID-19. The data were produced by immunoSEQ multiplex PCR, yet TCRdb's version contains in-frame clones alone and is incomplete. The table has about 120,000 clones, 70% to 75% seen once. CDR3 size: 16 residues. The germline gives CDR1 SGHVS, CDR2 FQNEAQ. The ends lost 1 base at V and 7 bases at J; junction bases unmatched: 9. The chain uses TRBV7-8 and TRBJ2-1; 8 bases agree with TRBD1. The material sequenced was peripheral blood. The clonotype originates from a man between 60 and 75 years old with acute or convalescent COVID-19. This CDR3 is CASSLENRGIGNEQFF. Here the CDR3 DNA reads TGTGCCAGCAGCTTAGAAAACAGGGGGATAGGGAATGAGCAGTTCTTC.